The clone carrying this TCR beta chain was recorded at least ten times. What it binds is unknown. This sample was included in a study of CD8+CD57+ T cells in acquired aplastic anemia. Study overall: Sorted CD4+ and CD8+ cells yielded about 3.1 ug of DNA on average.

Genomic DNA templated the TCR beta VDJ and CDR3 profiling. TCRdb reanalysed the reads using MiXCR and keeps one entry per CDR3 protein. The sample has over 150,000 distinct CDR3 sequences; roughly 43% are singletons. The sequenced patients had an expansion of CD8+CD57+ cells seen by flow cytometry. Blood samples were obtained from patients who had received no prior therapy. Points from the study as a whole: No significant patient-versus-control difference appeared in CD8+ Simpson's diversity. A set of more than 25 CD8+ CDR3 sequences was shared between patients and controls, and these sequences appeared highly expressed in patients.

The TCR was taken from a human donor with aplastic anemia. The sample consisted of sorted CD4+, CD8+, or CD8+CD57+ T cells (not recorded which) from PBMCs.

Written as DNA, the CDR3 is TGCGCCAGCAGCTTGGGAGGGGGAACGAACACCGGGGAGCTGTTTTTT. Its translation is CASSLGGGTNTGELFF. The rearrangement links TRBV5-1 to TRBJ2-2; D might be TRBD1 (6 bases). Germline V CDR1 and CDR2: SGHRS, YFSETQ. This CDR3 has 16 residues. Trimming cost V 0 bases and J 0 bases, with 9 bases left between them.